These T cell receptor beta chains were read from a single sample in a study of shared T cell receptors in the human thymus. Profiled with immunoSEQ multiplex PCR; TCRdb holds only in-frame clones, not every one. The sample includes some 660,000 clones, about 89% of them seen just once. This same sample was also part of a study on human thymus T cells.

Source material: thymocytes. The receptors were sampled from a boy younger than two with a congenital heart defect. CDR3s include the opening cysteine and the closing phenylalanine or tryptophan. D genes are given only for firm matches. Clone size is stated in some rows and not others, as once, few, many or a class when expanded.

D gene	clone size	J gene	V gene	CDR3 DNA	CDR3 protein
NA	NA	TRBJ1-3	TRBV29-1	TGCAGCGTTGTATCAGGGCCAACTGGAAACACCATATATTTT	CSVVSGPTGNTIYF
NA	NA	TRBJ2-1	TRBV20-1	TGCAGTGAAGGGGTTAGTGAGCAGTTCTTC	CSEGVSEQFF
NA	once	TRBJ2-7	TRBV5-1	TGCGCCAGCAGCCCCAGACGTGTGGGCCCCTACGAGCAGTACTTC	CASSPRRVGPYEQYF
NA	few	TRBJ1-1	TRBV29-1	TGCAGCGTTGACGGTTGGGGCAGGGCTGAAGCTTTCTTT	CSVDGWGRAEAFF
TRBD1	NA	TRBJ1-1	TRBV5-6	TGTGCCAGCAGCTTATTGGTGGGACAGTATTTGAACACTGAAGCTTTCTTT	CASSLLVGQYLNTEAFF
NA	NA	TRBJ1-5	TRBV6-6	TGTGCCAGCAGCCAGCCGAGTCCGAGGAATCAGCCCCAGCATTTT	CASSQPSPRNQPQHF
TRBD1	NA	TRBJ1-5	TRBV28	TGTGCCAGCAGAGAATTGGGGGGACAGAGAAATCAGCCCCAGCATTTT	CASRELGGQRNQPQHF
NA	few	TRBJ1-2	TRBV28	TGTGCCAGCAGGGCTCAGGGCCCACACACCTTC	CASRAQGPHTF
NA	NA	TRBJ2-2	TRBV6-5	TGTGCCAGCAGTTACTCGGGGGAGGGGGCCGGGGAGCTGTTTTTT	CASSYSGEGAGELFF
NA	NA	TRBJ2-4	TRBV12-5	TGTGCTAGTGGTTTGGTTCTCTACGGTTTAGCCAAAAACATTCAGTACTTC	CASGLVLYGLAKNIQYF
NA	NA	TRBJ2-7	TRBV14	TGTGCCAGCAGTAACCTCATGAGCTCCTACGAGCAGTACTTC	CASSNLMSSYEQYF
NA	NA	TRBJ2-7	TRBV11-2	TGTGCCAGCAGCTTAACGGCCCAGGGGATACACGAGCAGTACTTC	CASSLTAQGIHEQYF
NA	NA	TRBJ2-7	TRBV6-5	TGTGCCAGCAGCCCACGTAGGGAGTCCTACGAGCAGTACTTC	CASSPRRESYEQYF
TRBD1	NA	TRBJ2-2	TRBV10-3	TGTGCCATTGGACAGGGAAGGACCGGGGAGCTGTTTTTT	CAIGQGRTGELFF
NA	NA	TRBJ2-1	TRBV5-4	TGTGCCAGCAGCTTGGGGGGCGGAAACATACATATAGACAATGAGCAGTTCTTC	CASSLGGGNIHIDNEQFF
NA	NA	TRBJ2-2	TRBV9	TGTGCCAGCAGCGCGAGCGAGACGGGAGTCGGGGAGCTGTTTTTT	CASSASETGVGELFF
NA	NA	TRBJ2-7	TRBV28	TGTGCCAGCAGTTTATATCAGGGGTGCGAGCAGTACTTC	CASSLYQGCEQYF
NA	once	TRBJ1-1	TRBV12-5	TGTGCTAGTGGTTTGGTACGGAGGACGGGGAGGTCGGGCACTGAAGCTTTCTTT	CASGLVRRTGRSGTEAFF
TRBD2	NA	TRBJ2-1	TRBV9	TGTGCCAGCAGCGGAGGGACTAGCGGGGTAATCAATGAGCAGTTCTTC	CASSGGTSGVINEQFF
TRBD2	few	TRBJ2-2	TRBV19	TGTGCCAGTAGTATATTTCGCGGGAGGGCTGGGGAGCTGTTTTTT	CASSIFRGRAGELFF
TRBD1	NA	TRBJ1-6	TRBV28	TGTGCCAGCAGTTGGAGGACAGGGTCAAGATCACCCCTCCACTTT	CASSWRTGSRSPLHF
TRBD2	NA	TRBJ2-1	TRBV6-5	TGTGCCAGCAGTTTGTCGCGGGGGGGCAACAATGAGCAGTTCTTC	CASSLSRGGNNEQFF
NA	NA	TRBJ2-7	TRBV5-1	TGCGCCAGCAGCTTGGGCGTGAGTTATTCGGGAATCTACGGGCAGTACTTC	CASSLGVSYSGIYGQYF
TRBD2	few	TRBJ2-7	TRBV28	TGTGCCAGCAGTTGTCGTCGGCGGGGGTACTACGAGCAGTACTTC	CASSCRRRGYYEQYF
TRBD1	few	TRBJ1-1	TRBV4-1	TGCGCCAGCAGCCAAGAGGGGGGACAGGGGACCCAGGGCTCCATGAACACTGAAGCTTTCTTT	CASSQEGGQGTQGSMNTEAFF
TRBD1	NA	TRBJ2-5	TRBV30	TGTGCCTGGAGTCTGGACAGGCCGGAGACCCAGTACTTC	CAWSLDRPETQYF
TRBD1	NA	TRBJ2-1	TRBV15	TGTGCCACCAGCAGAGATCTCGGGTTAGACAGGGTTTTATGCAATGAGCAGTTCTTC	CATSRDLGLDRVLCNEQFF
NA	NA	TRBJ1-5	TRBV6-5	TGTGCCAGCAGTTACTCAAGGGGGGGGCAGCCCCAGCATTTT	CASSYSRGGQPQHF
TRBD2	NA	TRBJ2-4	TRBV10-2	TGCGCCAGCAGTCGCAGGCTAGCGGGGGTAGCCAAAAACATTCAGTACTTC	CASSRRLAGVAKNIQYF
NA	NA	TRBJ2-1	TRBV7-9	TGTGCCAGCAGCTATCCCCGTCCCTACAATGAGCAGTTCTTC	CASSYPRPYNEQFF
TRBD2	NA	TRBJ2-4	TRBV5-1	TGCGCCAGCAGCCCGGAGGAGCGGGGGGTTATTGTAGCCAAAAACATTCAGTACTTC	CASSPEERGVIVAKNIQYF
NA	NA	TRBJ2-7	TRBV5-6	TGTGCCAGCAGCTGGGGGGACAGAAACTACGAGCAGTACTTC	CASSWGDRNYEQYF
TRBD1	NA	TRBJ1-2	TRBV9	TGTGCCAGCAGCGAGTGGGACAGGGGTCTCAAATTCTTGAACTATGGCTACACCTTC	CASSEWDRGLKFLNYGYTF
NA	NA	TRBJ1-3	TRBV10-3	TGTGCCATCAGTGCCTCTGAAGTAGGACACTCTGGAAACACCATATATTTT	CAISASEVGHSGNTIYF
TRBD1	NA	TRBJ1-1	TRBV5-1	TGCGCCAGCAGCTTGAATACAGGGGAAAATACTGAAGCTTTCTTT	CASSLNTGENTEAFF
TRBD2	NA	TRBJ2-7	TRBV4-2	TGTGCCAGCAGCCAAGAGGCCGGGACTAGCGGGACCTACGAGCAGTACTTC	CASSQEAGTSGTYEQYF
NA	NA	TRBJ2-3	TRBV9	TGTGCCAGCAGCACCCCTCGTGCCCGGCTAGCGAGGACAGATACGCAGTATTTT	CASSTPRARLARTDTQYF